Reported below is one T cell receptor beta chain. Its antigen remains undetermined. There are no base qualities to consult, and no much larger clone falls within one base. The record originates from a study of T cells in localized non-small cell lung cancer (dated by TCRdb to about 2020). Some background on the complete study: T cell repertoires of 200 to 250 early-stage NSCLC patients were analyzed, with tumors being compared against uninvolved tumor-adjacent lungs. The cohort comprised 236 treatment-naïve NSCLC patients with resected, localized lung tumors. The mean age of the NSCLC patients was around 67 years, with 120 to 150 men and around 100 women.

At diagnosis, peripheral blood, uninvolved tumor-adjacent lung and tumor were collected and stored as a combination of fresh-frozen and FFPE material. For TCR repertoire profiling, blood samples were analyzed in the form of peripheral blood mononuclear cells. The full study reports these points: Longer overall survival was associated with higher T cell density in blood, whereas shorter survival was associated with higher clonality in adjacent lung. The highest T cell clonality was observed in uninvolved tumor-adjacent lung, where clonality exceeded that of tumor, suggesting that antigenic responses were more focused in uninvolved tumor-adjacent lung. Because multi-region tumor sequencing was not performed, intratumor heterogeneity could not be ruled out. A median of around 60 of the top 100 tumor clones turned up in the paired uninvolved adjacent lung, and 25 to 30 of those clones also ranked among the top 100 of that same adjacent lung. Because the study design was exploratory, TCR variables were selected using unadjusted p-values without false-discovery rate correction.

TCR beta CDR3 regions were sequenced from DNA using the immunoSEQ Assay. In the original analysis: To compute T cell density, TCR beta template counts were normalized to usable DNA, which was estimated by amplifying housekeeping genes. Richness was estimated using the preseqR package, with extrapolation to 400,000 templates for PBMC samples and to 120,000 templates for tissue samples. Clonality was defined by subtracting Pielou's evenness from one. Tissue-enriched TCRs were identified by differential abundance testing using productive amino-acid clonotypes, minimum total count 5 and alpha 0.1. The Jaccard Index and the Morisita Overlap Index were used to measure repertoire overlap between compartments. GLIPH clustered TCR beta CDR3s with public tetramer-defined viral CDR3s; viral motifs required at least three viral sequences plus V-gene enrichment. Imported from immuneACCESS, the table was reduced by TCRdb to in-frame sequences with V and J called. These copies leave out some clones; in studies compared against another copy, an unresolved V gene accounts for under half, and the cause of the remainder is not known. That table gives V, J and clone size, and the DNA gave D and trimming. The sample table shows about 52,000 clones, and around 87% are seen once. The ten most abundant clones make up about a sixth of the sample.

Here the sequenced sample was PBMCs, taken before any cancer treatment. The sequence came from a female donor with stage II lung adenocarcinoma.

The CDR3 region reads CASSLDRDNSPLHF. The DNA sequence is given as TGTGCCAGCAGCTTGGACAGGGATAATTCACCCCTCCACTTT. The rearranged segments are TRBV5-6 and TRBJ1-6; a tentative D match to TRBD1 spans 6 bases. V gives up 0 bases and J gives up 5 bases, and the segment between their germline ends measures 6 bases. Reading the germline V gene gives CDR1 SGHDT and CDR2 YYEEEE. From the cysteine up to the phenylalanine, the CDR3 has a length of 14 residues. The kept DNA is CDR3 alone, 42 bases in frame from the first base.